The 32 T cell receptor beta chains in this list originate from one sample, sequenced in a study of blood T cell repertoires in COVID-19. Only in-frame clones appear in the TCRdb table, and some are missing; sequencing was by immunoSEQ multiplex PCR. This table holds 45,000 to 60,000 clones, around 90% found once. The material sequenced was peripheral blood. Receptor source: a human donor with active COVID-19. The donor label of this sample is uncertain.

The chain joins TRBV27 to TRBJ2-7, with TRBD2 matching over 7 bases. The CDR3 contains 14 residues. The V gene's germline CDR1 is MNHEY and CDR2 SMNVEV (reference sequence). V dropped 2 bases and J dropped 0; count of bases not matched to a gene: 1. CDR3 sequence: CASSLSGVSYEQYF. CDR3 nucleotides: TGTGCCAGCAGTTTAAGCGGGGTCTCCTACGAGCAGTACTTC.

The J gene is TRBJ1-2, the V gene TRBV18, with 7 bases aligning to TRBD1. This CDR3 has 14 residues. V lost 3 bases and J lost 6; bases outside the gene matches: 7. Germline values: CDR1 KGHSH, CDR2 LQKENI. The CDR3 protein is CASSPTGAVDGYTF. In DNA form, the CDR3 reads TGTGCCAGCTCACCCACAGGGGCGGTGGATGGCTACACCTTC.

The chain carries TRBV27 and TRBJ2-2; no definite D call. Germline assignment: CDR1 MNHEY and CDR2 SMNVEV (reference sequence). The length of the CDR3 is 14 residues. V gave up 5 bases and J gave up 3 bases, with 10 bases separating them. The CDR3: CASSPNEDTGELFF. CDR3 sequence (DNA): TGTGCCAGCAGTCCTAATGAGGACACCGGGGAGCTGTTTTTT.

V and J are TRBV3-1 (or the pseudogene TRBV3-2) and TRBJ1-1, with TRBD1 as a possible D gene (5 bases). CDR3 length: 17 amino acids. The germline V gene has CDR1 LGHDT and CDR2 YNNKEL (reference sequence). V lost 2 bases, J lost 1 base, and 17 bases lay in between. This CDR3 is CASSQWAGGSGNTEAFF. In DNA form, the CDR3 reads TGTGCCAGCAGCCAATGGGCCGGGGGGTCAGGGAACACTGAAGCTTTCTTT.

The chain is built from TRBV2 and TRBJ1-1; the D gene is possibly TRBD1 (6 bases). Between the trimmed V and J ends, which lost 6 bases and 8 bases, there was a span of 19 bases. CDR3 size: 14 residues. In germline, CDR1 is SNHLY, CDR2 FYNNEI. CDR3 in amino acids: CASRARGGVLEAFF. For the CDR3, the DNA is TGTGCCAGCAGGGCTCGGGGGGGCGTTCTCGAAGCTTTCTTT.

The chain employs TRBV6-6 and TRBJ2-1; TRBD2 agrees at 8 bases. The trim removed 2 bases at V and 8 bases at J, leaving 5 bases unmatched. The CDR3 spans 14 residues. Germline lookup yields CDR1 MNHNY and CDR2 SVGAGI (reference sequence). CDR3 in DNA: TGTGCCAGCAGTTACGAAGCGGGAGTCTATGAGCAGTTCTTC. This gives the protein CASSYEAGVYEQFF.

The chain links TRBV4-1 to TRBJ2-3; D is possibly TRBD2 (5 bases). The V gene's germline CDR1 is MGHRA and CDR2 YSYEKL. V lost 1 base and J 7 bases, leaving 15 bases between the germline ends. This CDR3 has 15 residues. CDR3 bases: TGCGCCAGCAGCCAAGGGAGCGGCCTGGTCTATACGCAGTATTTT. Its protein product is CASSQGSGLVYTQYF.

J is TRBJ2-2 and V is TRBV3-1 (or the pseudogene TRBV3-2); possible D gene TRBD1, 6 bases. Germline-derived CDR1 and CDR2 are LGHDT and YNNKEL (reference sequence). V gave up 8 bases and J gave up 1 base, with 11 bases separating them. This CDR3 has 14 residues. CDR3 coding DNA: TGTGCCAGCTTGAACAGGGAGAACACCGGGGAGCTGTTTTTT. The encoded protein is CASLNRENTGELFF.

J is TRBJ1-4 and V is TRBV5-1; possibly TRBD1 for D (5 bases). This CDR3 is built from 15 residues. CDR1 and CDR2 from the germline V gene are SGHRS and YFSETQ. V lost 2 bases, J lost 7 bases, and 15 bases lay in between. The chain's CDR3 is CASSLGAGLGEKLFF. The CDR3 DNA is TGCGCCAGCAGCTTAGGGGCGGGACTCGGTGAAAAACTGTTTTTT. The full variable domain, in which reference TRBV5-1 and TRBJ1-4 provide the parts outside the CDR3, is KAGVTQTPRYLIKTRGQQVTLSCSPISGHRSVSWYQQTPGQGLQFLFEYFSETQRNKGNFPGRFSGRQFSNSRSEMNVSTLELGDSALYLCASSLGAGLGEKLFFGSGTQLSVL.

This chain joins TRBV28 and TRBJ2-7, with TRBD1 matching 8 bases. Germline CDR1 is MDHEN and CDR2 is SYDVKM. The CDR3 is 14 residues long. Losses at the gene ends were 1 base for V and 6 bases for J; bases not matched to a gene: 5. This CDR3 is CASSLSQGAGEQYF. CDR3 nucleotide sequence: TGTGCCAGCAGTTTATCCCAGGGGGCGGGCGAGCAGTACTTC.

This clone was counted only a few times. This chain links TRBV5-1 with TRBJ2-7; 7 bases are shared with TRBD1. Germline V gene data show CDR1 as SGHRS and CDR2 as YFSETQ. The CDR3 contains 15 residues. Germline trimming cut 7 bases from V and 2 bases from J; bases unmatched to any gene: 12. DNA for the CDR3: TGCGCCAGCGGAAACGAACAGGGGTTCACCTACGAGCAGTACTTC. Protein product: CASGNEQGFTYEQYF.

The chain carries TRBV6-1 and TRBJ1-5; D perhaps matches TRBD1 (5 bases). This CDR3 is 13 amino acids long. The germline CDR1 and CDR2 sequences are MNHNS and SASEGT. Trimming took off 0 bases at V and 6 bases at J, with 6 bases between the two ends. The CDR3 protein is CASSEAGVQPQHF. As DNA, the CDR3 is TGTGCCAGCAGTGAAGCAGGGGTTCAGCCCCAGCATTTT.

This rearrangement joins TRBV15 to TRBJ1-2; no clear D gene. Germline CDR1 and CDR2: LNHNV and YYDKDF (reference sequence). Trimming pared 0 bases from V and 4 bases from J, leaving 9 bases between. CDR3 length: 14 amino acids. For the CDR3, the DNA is TGTGCCACCAGCAGAGATCTGCAGTCCTATGGCTACACCTTC. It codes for CATSRDLQSYGYTF.

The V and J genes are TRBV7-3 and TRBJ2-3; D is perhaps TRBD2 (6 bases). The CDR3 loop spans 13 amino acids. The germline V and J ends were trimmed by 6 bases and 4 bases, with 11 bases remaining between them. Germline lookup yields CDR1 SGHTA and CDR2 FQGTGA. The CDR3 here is CASSREYPDTQYF. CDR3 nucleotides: TGTGCCAGCAGTCGGGAGTACCCAGATACGCAGTATTTT.

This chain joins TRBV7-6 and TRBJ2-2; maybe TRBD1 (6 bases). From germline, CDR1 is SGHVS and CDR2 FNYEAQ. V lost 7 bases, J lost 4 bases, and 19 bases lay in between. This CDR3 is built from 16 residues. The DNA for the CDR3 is TGTGCCAGCACCCAGTTGGCAGGGGCGATCACCGGGGAGCTGTTTTTT. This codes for CASTQLAGAITGELFF.

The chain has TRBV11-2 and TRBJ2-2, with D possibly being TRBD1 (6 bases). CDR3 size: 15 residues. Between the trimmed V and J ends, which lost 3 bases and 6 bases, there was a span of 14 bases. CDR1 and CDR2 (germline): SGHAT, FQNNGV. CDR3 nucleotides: TGTGCCAGCAGCTTCCGGGACACCCGCCCCGGGGAGCTGTTTTTT. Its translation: CASSFRDTRPGELFF.

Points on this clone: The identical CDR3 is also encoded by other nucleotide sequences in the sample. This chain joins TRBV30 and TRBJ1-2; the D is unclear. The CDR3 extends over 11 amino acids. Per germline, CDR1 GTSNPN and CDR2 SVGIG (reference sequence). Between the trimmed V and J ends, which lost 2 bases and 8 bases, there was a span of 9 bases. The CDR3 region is CAWSWEGGYTF. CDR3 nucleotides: TGTGCCTGGAGTTGGGAGGGAGGCTACACCTTC.

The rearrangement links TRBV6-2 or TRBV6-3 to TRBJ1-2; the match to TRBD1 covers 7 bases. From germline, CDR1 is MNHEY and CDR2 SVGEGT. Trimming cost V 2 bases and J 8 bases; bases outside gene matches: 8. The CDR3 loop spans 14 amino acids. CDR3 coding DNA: TGTGCCAGCAGTTACGGGACAGCCCTTGCCGGCTACACCTTC. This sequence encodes CASSYGTALAGYTF.

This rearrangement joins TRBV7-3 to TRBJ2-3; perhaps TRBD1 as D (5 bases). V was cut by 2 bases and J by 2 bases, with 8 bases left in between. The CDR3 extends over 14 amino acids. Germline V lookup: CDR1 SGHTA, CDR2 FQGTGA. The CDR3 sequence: CASSLSGITDTQYF. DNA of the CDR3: TGTGCCAGCAGCTTATCAGGGATCACAGATACGCAGTATTTT.

This chain's CDR3 is CAISESFLSGQATTDTQYF. The CDR3 DNA is TGTGCCATCAGTGAGTCGTTCTTATCTGGACAGGCCACCACAGATACGCAGTATTTT. The chain combines TRBV10-3 with TRBJ2-3; 7 positions agree with TRBD1. This CDR3 is built from 19 residues. J was trimmed by 2 bases and V by 0 bases; bases with no gene match: 14. Per germline, CDR1 ENHRY and CDR2 SYGVKD.

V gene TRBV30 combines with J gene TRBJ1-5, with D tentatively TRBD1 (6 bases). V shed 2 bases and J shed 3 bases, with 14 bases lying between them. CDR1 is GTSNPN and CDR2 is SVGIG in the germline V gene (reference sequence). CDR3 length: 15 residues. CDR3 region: CAWSSGASFNQPQHF. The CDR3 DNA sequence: TGTGCCTGGAGTTCAGGGGCCAGTTTCAATCAGCCCCAGCATTTT.

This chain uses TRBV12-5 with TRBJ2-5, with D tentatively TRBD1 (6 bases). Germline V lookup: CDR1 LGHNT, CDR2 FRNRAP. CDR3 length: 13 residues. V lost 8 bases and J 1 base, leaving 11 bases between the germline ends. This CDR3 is CASQQGLQETQYF. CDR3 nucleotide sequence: TGTGCTAGTCAACAGGGCCTCCAAGAGACCCAGTACTTC. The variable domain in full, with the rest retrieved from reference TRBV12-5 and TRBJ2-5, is DARVTQTPRHKVTEMGQEVTMRCQPILGHNTVFWYRQTMMQGLELLAYFRNRAPLDDSGMPKDRFSAEMPDATLATLKIQPSEPRDSAVYFCASQQGLQETQYFGPGTRLLVL.

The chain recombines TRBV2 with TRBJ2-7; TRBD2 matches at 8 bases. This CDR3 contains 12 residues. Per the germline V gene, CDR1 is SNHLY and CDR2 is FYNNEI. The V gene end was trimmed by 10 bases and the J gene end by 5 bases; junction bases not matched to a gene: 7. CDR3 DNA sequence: TGTGCCACGGGAGGGGGTCGCGACGAGCAGTACTTC. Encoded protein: CATGGGRDEQYF. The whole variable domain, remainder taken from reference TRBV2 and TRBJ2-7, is EPEVTQTPSHQVTQMGQEVILRCVPISNHLYFYWYRQILGQKVEFLVSFYNNEISEKSEIFDDQFSVERPDGSNFTLKIRSTKLEDSAMYFCATGGGRDEQYFGPGTRLTVT.

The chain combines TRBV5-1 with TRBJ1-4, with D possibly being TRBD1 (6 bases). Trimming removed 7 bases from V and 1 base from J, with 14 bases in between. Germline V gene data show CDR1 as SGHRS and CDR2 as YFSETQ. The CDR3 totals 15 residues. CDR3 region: CASRSGGLTNEKLFF. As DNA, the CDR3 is TGCGCCAGCCGCTCTGGGGGCCTAACTAATGAAAAACTGTTTTTT.

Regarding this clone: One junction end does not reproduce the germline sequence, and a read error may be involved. CDR3 loop: CASSCGLAGTSYNEQFF. CDR3 sequence (DNA): TGTGCTAGCAGCTGCGGACTAGCGGGTACCTCCTACAATGAGCAGTTCTTC. The V call is TRBV7-7, the J call TRBJ2-1; TRBD2 agrees at 11 bases. Germline V lookup: CDR1 SSHAT, CDR2 FNYEAQ (reference sequence). The CDR3 runs 17 residues.

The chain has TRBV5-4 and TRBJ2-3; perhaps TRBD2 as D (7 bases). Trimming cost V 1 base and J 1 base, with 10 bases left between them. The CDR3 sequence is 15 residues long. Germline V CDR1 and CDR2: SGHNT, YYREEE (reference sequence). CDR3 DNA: TGTGCCAGCAGCTTGAAGGGGGGGCGCACAGATACGCAGTATTTT. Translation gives CASSLKGGRTDTQYF.

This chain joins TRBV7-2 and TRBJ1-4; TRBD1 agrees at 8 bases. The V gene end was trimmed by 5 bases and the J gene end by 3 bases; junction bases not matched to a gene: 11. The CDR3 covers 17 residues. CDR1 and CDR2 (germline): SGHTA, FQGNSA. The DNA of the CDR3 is TGTGCCAGCAGCGGGACCGGGACAGGCTCCCCTAATGAAAAACTGTTTTTT. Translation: CASSGTGTGSPNEKLFF.

CDR3 sequence (DNA): TGTGCCGCCTCACAGATATCCCCCTTTGGCTACACCTTC. This gives the protein CAASQISPFGYTF. V usage is TRBV6-5 and J usage is TRBJ1-2; D remains unclear. CDR1 MNHEY and CDR2 SVGAGI come from the germline V gene. The V and J ends lost 11 bases and 7 bases respectively, with 20 bases between them. The length of the CDR3 is 13 residues.

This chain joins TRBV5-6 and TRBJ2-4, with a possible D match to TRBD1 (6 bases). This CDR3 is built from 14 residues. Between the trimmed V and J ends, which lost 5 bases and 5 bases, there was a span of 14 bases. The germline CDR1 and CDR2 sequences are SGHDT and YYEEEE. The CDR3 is CASRLTGMENIQYF. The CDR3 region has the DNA TGTGCCAGCAGACTAACAGGGATGGAAAACATTCAGTACTTC. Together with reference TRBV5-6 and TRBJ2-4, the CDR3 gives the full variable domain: DAGVTQSPTHLIKTRGQQVTLRCSPKSGHDTVSWYQQALGQGPQFIFQYYEEEERQRGNFPDRFSGHQFPNYSSELNVNALLLGDSALYLCASRLTGMENIQYFGAGTRLSVL.

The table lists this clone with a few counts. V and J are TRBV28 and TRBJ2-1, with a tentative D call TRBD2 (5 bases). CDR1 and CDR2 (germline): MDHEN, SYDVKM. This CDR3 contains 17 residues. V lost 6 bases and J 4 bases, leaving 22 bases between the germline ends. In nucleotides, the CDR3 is TGTGCCAGCAGCGATCAGCCAAAGAGGGCCCTTTACAATGAGCAGTTCTTC. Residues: CASSDQPKRALYNEQFF.

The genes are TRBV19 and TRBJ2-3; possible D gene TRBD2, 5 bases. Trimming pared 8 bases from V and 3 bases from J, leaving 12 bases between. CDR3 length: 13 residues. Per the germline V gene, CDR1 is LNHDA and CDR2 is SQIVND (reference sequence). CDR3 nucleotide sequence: TGTGCCAGTCGGCACCGGGATACAGATACGCAGTATTTT. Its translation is CASRHRDTDTQYF.

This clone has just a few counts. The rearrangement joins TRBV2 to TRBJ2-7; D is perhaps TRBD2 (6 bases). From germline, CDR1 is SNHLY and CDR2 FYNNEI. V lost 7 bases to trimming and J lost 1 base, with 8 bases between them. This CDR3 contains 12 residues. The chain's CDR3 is CASTEGSYEQYF. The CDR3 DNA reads TGTGCCAGCACGGAGGGATCCTACGAGCAGTACTTC.